Detailed here is one T cell receptor beta chain. What it binds is not known. The data derive from a study of shared clonotypes between healthy human individuals. As defined, naive CD8 cells were CD45RO-negative and positively selected for CCR7, with terminally differentiated effector memory CD45RA+ cells excluded. The donor cohort consisted entirely of Caucasian adults residing in Nashville, Tennessee. Broader study findings: For naive CD4 cells, roughly 4.6% of clonotypes were shared across a handful of donors.

Approximately 200 ng DNA, approximately 31,000 T cell genomes, went into each sorted-subset replicate PCR. TCRdb's copy holds only in-frame clones and misses some; the assay was immunoSEQ multiplex PCR. The table has more than 2 million clones, 85% to 95% seen once. The CDR3 has 15 residues. Germline-derived CDR1 and CDR2 are SEHNR and FQNEAQ (reference sequence). V was pared by 2 bases and J by 5 bases, with 12 bases between. The chain employs TRBV7-9 and TRBJ2-2; D call uncertain. The sequenced sample consisted of naive CD8+ T cells sorted from blood. This TCR derives from a man between 18 and 29 years old in good health. DNA of the CDR3: TGTGCCAGCAGCTTAATAGAGGTGTGGACCGGGGAGCTGTTTTTT. It translates to CASSLIEVWTGELFF.